Sequencing of this T cell receptor (beta chain) was carried out in a study of blood T cell repertoires in COVID-19. Across the study: COVID-19 samples from acute and convalescent phases originated in the United States, Italy and Spain.

Trimming left V 3 bases short and J 7 bases short, with 12 bases between. This CDR3 contains 14 residues. Germline V CDR1 and CDR2: MNHEY, SMNVEV (reference sequence). Repertoires were generated with immunoSEQ multiplex PCR, while TCRdb's copy carries only in-frame clones and drops some. Of 350,000 to 450,000 clones listed, around 91% are singletons. The source material was peripheral blood. This sequence joins TRBV27 and TRBJ2-2; possibly TRBD1 for D (5 bases). The receptor was derived from a woman aged 40 to 50 with COVID-19, enrolled during active disease. The CDR3 nucleotides are TGTGCCAGCAGTTTTACCGCTAGGGGCGGGGAGCTGTTTTTT. This gives the protein CASSFTARGGELFF.